This T cell receptor (beta chain) derives from a study of cytotoxic CD8 clonotypes in ibrutinib-treated CLL. Whole-study context: Included were 11 relapsed/refractory and 15 treatment-naive patients, of whom roughly 17 were IGHV unmutated. Study results and limitations: Patients had baseline clonality above age-matched healthy donors, and this clonality moved with circulating CD8+ T-cell counts.

Germline V gene sequence: CDR1 LNHNV, CDR2 YYDKDF (reference sequence). V was cut by 0 bases and J by 2 bases, with 10 bases left in between. CDR3 length: 15 residues. Clones were sequenced by immunoSEQ multiplex PCR, and TCRdb holds only the in-frame ones, with some missing. The repertoire holds some 100,000 clones, with 58% as singletons. To note about this clone: Its antigen is unknown.

This TCR came from a human donor with chronic lymphocytic leukemia. This material consisted of PBMCs, taken after 24 months of ibrutinib treatment. The J gene is TRBJ1-1, the V gene TRBV15; D remains ambiguous. CDR3 DNA sequence: TGTGCCACCAGCAGAGAAGGAGGGCCTAACACTGAAGCTTTCTTT. Translation gives CATSREGGPNTEAFF.